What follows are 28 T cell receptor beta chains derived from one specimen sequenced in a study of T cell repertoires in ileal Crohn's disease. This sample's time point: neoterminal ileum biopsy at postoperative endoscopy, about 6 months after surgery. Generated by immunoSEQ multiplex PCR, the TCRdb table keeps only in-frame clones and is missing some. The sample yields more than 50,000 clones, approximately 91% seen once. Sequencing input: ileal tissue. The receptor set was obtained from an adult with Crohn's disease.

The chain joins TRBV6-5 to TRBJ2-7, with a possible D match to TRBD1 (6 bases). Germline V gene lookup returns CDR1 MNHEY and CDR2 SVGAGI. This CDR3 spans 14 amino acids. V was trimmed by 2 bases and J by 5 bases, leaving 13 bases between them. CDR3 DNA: TGTGCCAGCAGTTACACCACAGGGCCCGACGAGCAGTACTTC. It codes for CASSYTTGPDEQYF.

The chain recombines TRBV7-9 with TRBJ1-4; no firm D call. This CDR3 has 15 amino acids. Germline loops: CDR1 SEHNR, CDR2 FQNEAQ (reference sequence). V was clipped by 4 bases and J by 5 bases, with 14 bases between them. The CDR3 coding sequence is TGTGCCAGCAGCTCAGCGGCGGGGAACAATGAAAAACTGTTTTTT. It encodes CASSSAAGNNEKLFF.

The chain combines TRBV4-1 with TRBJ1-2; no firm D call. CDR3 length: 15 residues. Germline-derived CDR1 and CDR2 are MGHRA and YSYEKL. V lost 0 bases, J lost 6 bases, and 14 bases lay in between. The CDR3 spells CASSQDTPREHGYTF. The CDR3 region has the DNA TGCGCCAGCAGCCAAGACACCCCTCGCGAACATGGCTACACCTTC.

For the CDR3, the DNA is TGCGCCAGCAGGGAGAATGAAAAACTGTTTTTT. Translation: CASRENEKLFF. The rearrangement joins TRBV5-1 to TRBJ1-4, with D unresolved. Trimming removed 5 bases at V and 5 bases at J, with 4 bases between. Germline CDR1 is SGHRS and CDR2 is YFSETQ. The CDR3 spans 11 residues.

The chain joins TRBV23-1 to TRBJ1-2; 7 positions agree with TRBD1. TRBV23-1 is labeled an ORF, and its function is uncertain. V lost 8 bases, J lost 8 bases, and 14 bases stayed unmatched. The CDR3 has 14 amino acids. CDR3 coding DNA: TGCGCCAGCGGACTTTATCACAGGGGAGACGGCTACACCTTC. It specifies CASGLYHRGDGYTF.

The CDR3 DNA follows: TGTGCCAGCAGCCTAAATACAGGAACTAATGAAAAACTGTTTTTT. Protein product: CASSLNTGTNEKLFF. This chain links TRBV7-2 with TRBJ1-4; the D gene is possibly TRBD1 (5 bases). The CDR3 has 15 residues. The ends were cut back, 5 bases at V and 1 base at J, with 11 bases in the middle. Germline values: CDR1 SGHTA, CDR2 FQGNSA.

CDR3 loop: CASKGQASQPQHF. CDR3 DNA sequence: TGTGCCAGCAAGGGACAGGCATCTCAGCCCCAGCATTTT. The chain couples TRBV6-1 to TRBJ1-5; the match to TRBD1 covers 8 bases. J gave up 6 bases and V 7 bases, and 5 bases lay outside the gene matches. The V gene's germline CDR1 is MNHNS and CDR2 SASEGT. The length of the CDR3 is 13 residues.

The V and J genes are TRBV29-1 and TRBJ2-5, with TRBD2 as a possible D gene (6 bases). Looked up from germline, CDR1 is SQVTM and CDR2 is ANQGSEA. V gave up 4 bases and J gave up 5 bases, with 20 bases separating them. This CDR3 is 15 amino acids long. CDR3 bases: TGCAGCGTTGTGTGGTCCCCGGGAGACAAGGAGACCCAGTACTTC. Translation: CSVVWSPGDKETQYF. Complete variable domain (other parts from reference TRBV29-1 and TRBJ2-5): SAVISQKPSRDICQRGTSLTIQCQVDSQVTMMFWYRQQPGQSLTLIATANQGSEATYESGFVIDKFPISRPNLTFSTLTVSNMSPEDSSIYLCSVVWSPGDKETQYFGPGTRLLVL.

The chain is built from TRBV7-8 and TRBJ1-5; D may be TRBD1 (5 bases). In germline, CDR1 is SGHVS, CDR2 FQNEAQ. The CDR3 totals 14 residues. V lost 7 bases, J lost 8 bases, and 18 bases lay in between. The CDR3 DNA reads TGTGCCAGCACCTTGGGGGGGATCACGGAGCCCCAGCATTTT. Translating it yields CASTLGGITEPQHF.

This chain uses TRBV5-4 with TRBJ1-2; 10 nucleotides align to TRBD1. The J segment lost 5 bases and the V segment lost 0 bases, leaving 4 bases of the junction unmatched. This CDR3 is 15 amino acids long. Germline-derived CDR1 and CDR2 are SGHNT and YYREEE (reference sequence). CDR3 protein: CASSLGGQGPYGYTF. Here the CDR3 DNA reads TGTGCCAGCAGCTTGGGGGGACAGGGGCCGTATGGCTACACCTTC. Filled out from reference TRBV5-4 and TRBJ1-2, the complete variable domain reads ETGVTQSPTHLIKTRGQQVTLRCSSQSGHNTVSWYQQALGQGPQFIFQYYREEENGRGNFPPRFSGLQFPNYSSELNVNALELDDSALYLCASSLGGQGPYGYTFGSGTRLTVV.

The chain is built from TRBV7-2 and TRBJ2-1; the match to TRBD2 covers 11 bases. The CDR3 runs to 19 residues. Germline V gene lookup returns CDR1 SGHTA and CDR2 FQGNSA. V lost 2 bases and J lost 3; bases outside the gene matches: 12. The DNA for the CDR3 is TGTGCCAGCAGCTTAAGCCTAGCGGGAGGTGGGCTGGGCTACAATGAGCAGTTCTTC. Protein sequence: CASSLSLAGGGLGYNEQFF.

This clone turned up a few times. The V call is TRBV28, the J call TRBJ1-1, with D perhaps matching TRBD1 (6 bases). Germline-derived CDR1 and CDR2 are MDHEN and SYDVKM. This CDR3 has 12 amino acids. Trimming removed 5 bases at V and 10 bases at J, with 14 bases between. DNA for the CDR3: TGTGCCAGCAGTCTGGGACCCAGGGGAGCTTTCTTT. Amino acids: CASSLGPRGAFF.

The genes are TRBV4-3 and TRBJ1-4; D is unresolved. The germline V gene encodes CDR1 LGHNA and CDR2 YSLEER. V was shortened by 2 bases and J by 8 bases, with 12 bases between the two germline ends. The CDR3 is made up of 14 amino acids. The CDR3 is CASSQSSAGEKLFF. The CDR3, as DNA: TGCGCCAGCAGCCAATCCAGCGCTGGGGAAAAACTGTTTTTT.

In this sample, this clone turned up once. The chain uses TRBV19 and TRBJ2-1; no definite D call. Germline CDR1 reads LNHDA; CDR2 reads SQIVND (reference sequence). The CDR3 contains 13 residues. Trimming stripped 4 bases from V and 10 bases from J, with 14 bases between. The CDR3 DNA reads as TGTGCCAGTAGTACAATAGGCGAGGCGGAGCAGTTCTTC. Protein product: CASSTIGEAEQFF.

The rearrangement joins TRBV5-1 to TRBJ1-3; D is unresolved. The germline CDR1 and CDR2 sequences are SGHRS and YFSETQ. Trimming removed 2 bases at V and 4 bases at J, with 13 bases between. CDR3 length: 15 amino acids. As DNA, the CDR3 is TGCGCCAGCAGCTTAGCGGGTACACTCGGAAACACCATATATTTT. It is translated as CASSLAGTLGNTIYF.

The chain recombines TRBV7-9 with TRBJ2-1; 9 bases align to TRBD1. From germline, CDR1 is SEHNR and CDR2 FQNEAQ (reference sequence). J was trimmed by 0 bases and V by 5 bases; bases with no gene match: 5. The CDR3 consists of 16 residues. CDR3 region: CASSPGTGSSYNEQFF. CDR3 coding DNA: TGTGCCAGCAGCCCTGGGACAGGGAGCTCCTACAATGAGCAGTTCTTC.

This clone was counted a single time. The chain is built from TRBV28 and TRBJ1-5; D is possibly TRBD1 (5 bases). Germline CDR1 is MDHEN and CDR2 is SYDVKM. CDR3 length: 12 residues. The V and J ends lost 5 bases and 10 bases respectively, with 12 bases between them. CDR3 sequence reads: CASSQGLLPQHF. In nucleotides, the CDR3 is TGTGCCAGCAGTCAGGGTTTACTTCCCCAGCATTTT.

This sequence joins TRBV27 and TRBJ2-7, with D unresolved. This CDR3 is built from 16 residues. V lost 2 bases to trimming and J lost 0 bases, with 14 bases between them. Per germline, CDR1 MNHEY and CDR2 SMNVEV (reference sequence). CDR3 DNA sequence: TGTGCCAGCAGTTTACGTACCTTTCGGAGCTCCTACGAGCAGTACTTC. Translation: CASSLRTFRSSYEQYF.

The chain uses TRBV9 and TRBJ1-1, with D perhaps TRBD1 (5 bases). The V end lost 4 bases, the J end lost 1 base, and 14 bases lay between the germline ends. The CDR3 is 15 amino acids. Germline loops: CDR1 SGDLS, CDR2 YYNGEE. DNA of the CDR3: TGTGCCAGCAGCCGGAGGGGCTCTCAGAACACTGAAGCTTTCTTT. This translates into CASSRRGSQNTEAFF.

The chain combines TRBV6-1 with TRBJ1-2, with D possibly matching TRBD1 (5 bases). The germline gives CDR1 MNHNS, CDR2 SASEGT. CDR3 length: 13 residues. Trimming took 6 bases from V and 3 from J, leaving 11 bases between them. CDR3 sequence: CASRNTQDYGYTF. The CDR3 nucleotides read TGTGCCAGCAGAAACACACAGGACTATGGCTACACCTTC.

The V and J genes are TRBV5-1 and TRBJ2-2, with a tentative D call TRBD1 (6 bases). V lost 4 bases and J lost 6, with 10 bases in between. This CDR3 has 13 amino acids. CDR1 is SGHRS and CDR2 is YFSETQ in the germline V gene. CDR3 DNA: TGCGCCAGCAGCGGGGACAACCCCGGGGAGCTGTTTTTT. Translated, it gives CASSGDNPGELFF. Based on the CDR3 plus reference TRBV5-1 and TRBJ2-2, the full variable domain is KAGVTQTPRYLIKTRGQQVTLSCSPISGHRSVSWYQQTPGQGLQFLFEYFSETQRNKGNFPGRFSGRQFSNSRSEMNVSTLELGDSALYLCASSGDNPGELFFGEGSRLTVL.

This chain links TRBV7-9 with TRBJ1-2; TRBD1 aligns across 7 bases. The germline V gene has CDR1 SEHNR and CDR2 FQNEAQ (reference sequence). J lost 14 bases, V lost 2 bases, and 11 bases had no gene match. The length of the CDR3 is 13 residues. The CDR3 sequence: CASSLLSDRVNTF. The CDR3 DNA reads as TGTGCCAGCAGCTTACTCTCAGACAGGGTAAATACCTTC.

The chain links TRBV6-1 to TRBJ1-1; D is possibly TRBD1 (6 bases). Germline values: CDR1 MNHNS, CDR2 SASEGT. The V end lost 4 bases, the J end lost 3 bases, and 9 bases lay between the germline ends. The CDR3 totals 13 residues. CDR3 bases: TGTGCCAGCAGTGTAAAGGGGGACACTGAAGCTTTCTTT. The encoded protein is CASSVKGDTEAFF.

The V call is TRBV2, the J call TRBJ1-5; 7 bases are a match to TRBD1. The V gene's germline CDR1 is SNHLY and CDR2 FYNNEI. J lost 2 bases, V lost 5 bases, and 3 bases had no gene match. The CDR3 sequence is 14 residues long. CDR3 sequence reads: CASSRQGGNQPQHF. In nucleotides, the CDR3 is TGTGCCAGCAGTCGACAGGGAGGCAATCAGCCCCAGCATTTT.

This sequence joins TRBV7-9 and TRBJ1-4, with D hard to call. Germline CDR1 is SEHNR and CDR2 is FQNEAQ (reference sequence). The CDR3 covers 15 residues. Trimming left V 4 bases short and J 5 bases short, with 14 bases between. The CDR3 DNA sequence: TGTGCCAGCAGCTCCCTGGTAAAGCTAAATGAAAAACTGTTTTTT. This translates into CASSSLVKLNEKLFF.

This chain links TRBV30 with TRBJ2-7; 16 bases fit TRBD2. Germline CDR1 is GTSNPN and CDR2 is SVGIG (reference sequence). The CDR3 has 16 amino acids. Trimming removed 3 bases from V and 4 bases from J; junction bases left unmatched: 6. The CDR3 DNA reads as TGTGCCTGGAGGGGACTAGCGGGAGGGCCTCCGTACGAGCAGTACTTC. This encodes CAWRGLAGGPPYEQYF. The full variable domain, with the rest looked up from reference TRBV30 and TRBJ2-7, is SQTIHQWPATLVQPVGSPLSLECTVEGTSNPNLYWYRQAAGRGLQLLFYSVGIGQISSEVPQNLSASRPQDRQFILSSKKLLLSDSGFYLCAWRGLAGGPPYEQYFGPGTRLTVT.

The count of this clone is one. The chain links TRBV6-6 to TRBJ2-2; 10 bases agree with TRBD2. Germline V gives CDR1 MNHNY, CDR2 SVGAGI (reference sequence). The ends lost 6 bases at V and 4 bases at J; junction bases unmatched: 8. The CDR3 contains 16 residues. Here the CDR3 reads CASREKLAGITGELFF. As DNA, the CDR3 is TGTGCCAGCAGGGAGAAACTAGCGGGAATCACCGGGGAGCTGTTTTTT.

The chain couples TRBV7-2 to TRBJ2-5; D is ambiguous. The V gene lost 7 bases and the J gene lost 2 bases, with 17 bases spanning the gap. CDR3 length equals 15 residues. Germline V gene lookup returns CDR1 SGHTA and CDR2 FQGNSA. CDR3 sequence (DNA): TGTGCCAGCACCAAATCTCTACACGGGCAAGAGACCCAGTACTTC. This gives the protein CASTKSLHGQETQYF.